Shown below are 11 T cell receptor beta chains from a single sample sequenced in a study of regulatory T cells in long-lasting Graves disease. The time point is: persistent/refractory GD, antithyroid drugs over 5 years with positive TRAb. PBMC RNA was the source of the TCR library. The authors built TCR beta libraries using iRepertoire HTBI primers and Arm-PCR of CDR3 regions. Using its own MiXCR run on the multiplex PCR reads, TCRdb lists one record per CDR3 protein. The data show 350,000 to 450,000 distinct CDR3 sequences, roughly 25% seen once. The sample in question was peripheral blood mononuclear cells (PBMCs), obtained when the disease was refractory, from a patient treated with antithyroid drugs. These receptors all stem from a middle-aged woman with Graves disease.

The rearrangement links TRBV20-1 to TRBJ2-4; D uncertain. The germline V and J ends were trimmed by 0 bases and 0 bases, with 6 bases remaining between them. This CDR3 is built from 14 residues. In germline, CDR1 is DFQATT, CDR2 SNEGSKA (reference sequence). The CDR3 DNA sequence: TGCAGTGCTAGAGAGCCCGTAGCCAAAAACATTCAGTACTTC. Translated, it gives CSAREPVAKNIQYF.

This clonotype was observed at least ten times. The chain recombines TRBV7-8 with TRBJ2-5; 9 nucleotides agree with TRBD1. CDR1 SGHVS and CDR2 FQNEAQ come from the germline V gene. There are 14 residues in the CDR3. Germline trimming cut 3 bases from V and 3 bases from J; bases unmatched to any gene: 2. In DNA, the CDR3 is TGTGCCAGCAGCTTTGGACAGGGGAAAGAGACCCAGTACTTC. Translation: CASSFGQGKETQYF.

The V call is TRBV6-1, the J call TRBJ2-2; tentatively, D is TRBD1 or TRBD2 (5 bases each). V lost 6 bases and J 5 bases, leaving 16 bases between the germline ends. Germline values: CDR1 MNHNS, CDR2 SASEGT. The CDR3 contains 15 residues. The CDR3 DNA is TGTGCCAGCAGAAGGGACGGCCATATAACCGGGGAGCTGTTTTTT. Translating it yields CASRRDGHITGELFF.

There are a few counts of this clonotype. This rearrangement joins TRBV9 to TRBJ1-1; tentative D call: TRBD1 (6 bases). Trimming cost V 2 bases and J 0 bases, with 11 bases left between them. CDR1 SGDLS and CDR2 YYNGEE come from the germline V gene. The CDR3 has 15 residues. CDR3 amino acids: CASSVIQGMNTEAFF. The CDR3 nucleotides read TGTGCCAGCAGCGTGATACAGGGAATGAACACTGAAGCTTTCTTT.

This clonotype has at least ten counts. The chain uses TRBV29-1 and TRBJ2-7, with 7 bases that match TRBD1. Trimming at V came to 6 bases and at J to 0 bases, leaving 5 bases not matched to a gene. The CDR3 extends over 13 amino acids. CDR1 is SQVTM and CDR2 is ANQGSEA in the germline V gene. The CDR3, as DNA: TGCAGCGTCTCACAGGGGACCTCCTACGAGCAGTACTTC. Its protein is CSVSQGTSYEQYF.

This clonotype was seen many times. V is TRBV12-3 or TRBV12-4 and J is TRBJ1-1; D is undetermined. The length of the CDR3 is 15 residues. The ends were cut back, 5 bases at V and 0 bases at J, with 13 bases in the middle. The CDR3 DNA is TGTGCCAGCAGTCCCCCGGGCGTAGTGAACACTGAAGCTTTCTTT. The encoded protein is CASSPPGVVNTEAFF.

This clonotype was observed a handful of times. V is TRBV10-1 and J is TRBJ2-2; 8 bases are a match to TRBD2. CDR3 size: 18 residues. Germline V gene sequence: CDR1 WNHNN, CDR2 SYGVQD (reference sequence). With V trimmed by 6 bases and J by 0 bases, 12 bases remained unmatched. DNA of the CDR3: TGCGCCAGCAGCAATCGGGGTAGCGGGGCTTCGAACACCGGGGAGCTGTTTTTT. Protein: CASSNRGSGASNTGELFF.

Only one count was recorded for this clonotype. The gene calls are TRBV5-1 and TRBJ2-5; D remains unclear. The DNA end favors TRBJ2-1, so the J call may be wrong. CDR1 is SGHRS and CDR2 is YFSETQ in the germline V gene. The CDR3 consists of 12 residues. CDR3 residues: CASMRENNEQFF. CDR3 in DNA: TGCGCCAGCATGAGAGAAAACAATGAGCAGTTCTTC.

This clonotype was found a few times. The chain has TRBV25-1 and TRBJ1-6, with 9 bases fitting TRBD1. The CDR3 runs to 17 residues. J lost 7 bases, V lost 5 bases, and 12 bases had no gene match. The germline V gene has CDR1 MGHDK and CDR2 SYGVNS. For the CDR3, the DNA is TGTGCCAGCAGTCCAGAGGACAGGGGAGGGTGGAATTCACCCCTCCACTTT. This sequence encodes CASSPEDRGGWNSPLHF.

This clonotype was observed many times. J is TRBJ1-2 and V is TRBV28; D is perhaps TRBD1 (5 bases). The CDR3 covers 14 residues. Per the germline V gene, CDR1 is MDHEN and CDR2 is SYDVKM. The V end was cut by 5 bases, the J end by 6 bases, with 16 bases between. The CDR3 protein is CASSIPTEGHGYTF. In DNA form, the CDR3 reads TGTGCCAGCAGTATTCCGACAGAGGGGCATGGCTACACCTTC.

This clonotype was recorded many times. The chain recombines TRBV6-1 with TRBJ2-7, with TRBD2 identical over 14 bases. The CDR3 totals 16 residues. The germline V gene encodes CDR1 MNHNS and CDR2 SASEGT. V gave up 7 bases and J gave up 4 bases; unmatched junction bases: 9. The CDR3 bases are TGTGCCAGCACGAGACTAGCGGGAGGGTCCAATTACGAGCAGTACTTC. Amino acid sequence: CASTRLAGGSNYEQYF.